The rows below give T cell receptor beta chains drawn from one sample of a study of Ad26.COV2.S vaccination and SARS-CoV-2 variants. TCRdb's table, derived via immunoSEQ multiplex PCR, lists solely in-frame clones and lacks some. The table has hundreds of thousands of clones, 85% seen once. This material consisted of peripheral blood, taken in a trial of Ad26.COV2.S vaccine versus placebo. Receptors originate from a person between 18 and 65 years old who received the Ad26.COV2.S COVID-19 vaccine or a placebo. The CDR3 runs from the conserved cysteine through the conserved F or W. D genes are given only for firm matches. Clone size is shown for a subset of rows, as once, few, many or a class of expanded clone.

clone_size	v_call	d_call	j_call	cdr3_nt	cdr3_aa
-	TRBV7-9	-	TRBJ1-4	TGTGCCAGCAGCTTAGCCGGGGCTAGTGAAAAACTGTTTTTT	CASSLAGASEKLFF
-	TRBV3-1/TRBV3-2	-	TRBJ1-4	TGTGCCAGCAGCCAAGAAGGGGGTGCTAATGAAAAACTGTTTTTT	CASSQEGGANEKLFF
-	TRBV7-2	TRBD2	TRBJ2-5	TGTGCCAGCAGCTTACAAAGCGGGGGGGCCGGGACCCAGTACTTC	CASSLQSGGAGTQYF
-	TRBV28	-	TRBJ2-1	TGTGCCAGCAGTCCTGCCTGGACCCAGCAGTTCTTC	CASSPAWTQQFF
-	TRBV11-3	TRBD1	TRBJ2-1	TGTGCCAGCAGCAAACAGGGGGCGGACAATGAGCAGTTCTTC	CASSKQGADNEQFF
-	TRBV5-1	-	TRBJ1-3	TGCGCCAGCAGCTTAGCAGGGATTGGAAACACCATATATTTT	CASSLAGIGNTIYF
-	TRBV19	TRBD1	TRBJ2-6	TGTGCCAGTAGTCTTGGGACAGGGAGCTCTGGGGCCAACGTCCTGACTTTC	CASSLGTGSSGANVLTF
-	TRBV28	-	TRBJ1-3	TGTGCCAGCAGTTTTCAAGGGTCGAAAAACACCATATATTTT	CASSFQGSKNTIYF
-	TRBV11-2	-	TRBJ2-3	TGTGCCAGCAGCTTTGTTGGCCGGGGGAGCACAGATACACAGTATTTT	CASSFVGRGSTDTQYF
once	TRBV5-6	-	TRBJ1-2	TGTGCCAGCAGCTTGGATTTGGCAGGGGAACTCTGGAGCTACACCTTC	CASSLDLAGELWSYTF
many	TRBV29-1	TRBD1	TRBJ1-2	TGCAGCGTTGATGATTGGAGGGGGCCGCACTATGGCTACACCTTC	CSVDDWRGPHYGYTF
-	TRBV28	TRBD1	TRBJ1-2	TGTGCCAGCAGCGGCGGGACAGAGCTTAACTATGGCTACACCTTC	CASSGGTELNYGYTF
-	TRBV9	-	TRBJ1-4	TGTGCCAGCAGCGTTATTGGAGGGCATAATGAAAAACTGTTTTTT	CASSVIGGHNEKLFF
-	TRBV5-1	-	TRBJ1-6	TGCGCCAGCAGCTTGGAGGACAGCCGTTCACCCCTCCACTTT	CASSLEDSRSPLHF
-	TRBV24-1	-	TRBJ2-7	TGTGCCACCGAAGACAGACGATACGAGCAGTACTTC	CATEDRRYEQYF
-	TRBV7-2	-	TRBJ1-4	TGTGCCAGCAGCTTAGTCACGGGAAAACTGTTTTTT	CASSLVTGKLFF
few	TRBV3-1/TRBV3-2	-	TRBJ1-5	TGTGCCAGCAGCCAAGTTAAGGGGCGCGAGCCCCAGCATTTT	CASSQVKGREPQHF
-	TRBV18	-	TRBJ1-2	TGTGCCAGCTCACAGGGTCAAGGTGGCTACACCTTC	CASSQGQGGYTF
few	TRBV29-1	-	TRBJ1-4	TGCAGCGTTCGCGGACAGAATGAAAAACTGTTTTTT	CSVRGQNEKLFF
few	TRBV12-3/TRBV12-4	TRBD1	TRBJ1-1	TGTGCCAGCAGCCAGGGGGAGGTTACTGAAGCTTTCTTT	CASSQGEVTEAFF
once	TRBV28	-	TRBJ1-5	TGTGCCAGCAGTTTCCTTGGGGGTAGCAATCAGCCCCAGCATTTT	CASSFLGGSNQPQHF
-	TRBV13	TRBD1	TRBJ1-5	TGTGCCAGCAGTCTAAAACAGGGGGAGTGGAATCAGCCCCAGCATTTT	CASSLKQGEWNQPQHF